This T cell receptor (beta chain) appears in the sequencing data of a study of beta chain features in type 1 diabetes. Study observations and caveats: There was a moderate but significant shortening of TCRB CDR3s in all four CD4+ subsets of Type 1 diabetes patients.

All of the isolated RNA was reverse transcribed, so expressed TCRB transcripts were sequenced. There were approximately 3.5 million reads on average in the naive, central memory and regulatory T cell samples. Data came from immunoSEQ multiplex PCR; TCRdb stores just in-frame clones and leaves some out. This table holds around 340,000 clones, roughly a tenth found once. As to this clone: Its specificity is unknown.

This TCR was sampled from a man younger than 40 with type 1 diabetes. Sequencing used central memory CD4+ T cells from blood.

CDR3 nucleotide sequence: TGTGCCAGATCCTCAGGGGGGGTATCCTACGAGCAGTACTTC. This encodes CARSSGGVSYEQYF. V is TRBV27 and J is TRBJ2-7; D assignment may be TRBD1 or TRBD2 (7 bases each). This CDR3 has 14 residues. Trimming removed 9 bases from V and 1 base from J, with 16 bases in between. Per the germline V gene, CDR1 is MNHEY and CDR2 is SMNVEV (reference sequence).